Below, 26 T cell receptor beta chains from the same sample are listed, as sequenced in a study of T cell responses to AZD1222 COVID-19 vaccine. Using immunoSEQ multiplex PCR, the repertoire was profiled, and TCRdb retains in-frame clones only, with some absent. In the table there are 120,000 to 150,000 clones, roughly nine tenths of which are singletons. The material was peripheral blood, obtained on day 0 of AZD1222 vaccination. The receptors shown here come from an adult in good health.

CDR3 amino acids: CASSLSSGGRIEAFF. CDR3 in DNA: TGTGCCAGCAGTTTATCATCGGGGGGAAGGATTGAAGCTTTCTTT. The chain employs TRBV27 and TRBJ1-1; D is possibly TRBD1 (5 bases). V dropped 0 bases and J dropped 7 bases, with 15 bases sitting between them. Germline CDR1 MNHEY, CDR2 SMNVEV (reference sequence). This CDR3 has 15 amino acids.

This chain joins TRBV7-2 and TRBJ1-6; D may be TRBD1 (6 bases). Germline CDR1 SGHTA, CDR2 FQGNSA. The V and J ends lost 4 bases and 4 bases respectively, with 14 bases between them. The CDR3 extends over 16 amino acids. CDR3 amino acids: CASSSQGRVYNSPLHF. Written as DNA, the CDR3 is TGTGCCAGCAGCTCCCAGGGGAGGGTGTATAATTCACCCCTCCACTTT.

The chain carries TRBV6-2 or TRBV6-3 and TRBJ2-5, with D perhaps TRBD2 (6 bases). The CDR3 sequence is 15 residues long. CDR1 is MNHEY, CDR2 SVGEGT, per germline. V lost 3 bases, J lost 5 bases, and 16 bases lay in between. Here the CDR3 DNA reads TGTGCCAGCAGTTATACGGGGGTTCCCTTGGAGACCCAGTACTTC. As protein: CASSYTGVPLETQYF.

This chain connects TRBV5-1 to TRBJ1-3, with TRBD1 matching 9 bases. The trim removed 3 bases at V and 4 bases at J, leaving 5 bases unmatched. Germline lookup yields CDR1 SGHRS and CDR2 YFSETQ. The CDR3 is 15 amino acids. The CDR3 is CASSWGQGSGNTIYF. CDR3 DNA: TGCGCCAGCAGCTGGGGACAGGGTTCGGGAAACACCATATATTTT.

The chain links TRBV7-3 to TRBJ2-5, with 10 bases aligning to TRBD2. Trimming removed 5 bases from V and 5 bases from J; junction bases left unmatched: 8. Germline V gives CDR1 SGHTA, CDR2 FQGTGA. The CDR3 consists of 15 residues. CDR3 sequence: CASSMGLAGVETQYF. The CDR3 bases are TGTGCCAGCAGCATGGGCCTAGCGGGAGTTGAGACCCAGTACTTC.

V gene TRBV9 combines with J gene TRBJ1-1, with D uncertain. Trimming removed 0 bases from V and 2 bases from J, with 14 bases in between. The CDR3 is made up of 16 amino acids. Germline V gene sequence: CDR1 SGDLS, CDR2 YYNGEE. CDR3 residues: CASSVGDTTFNTEAFF. The CDR3 DNA sequence: TGTGCCAGCAGCGTAGGAGACACAACCTTTAACACTGAAGCTTTCTTT.

This chain connects TRBV27 to TRBJ1-2; 9 nucleotides match TRBD1. Per the germline V gene, CDR1 is MNHEY and CDR2 is SMNVEV (reference sequence). The CDR3 runs to 16 residues. J was trimmed by 3 bases and V by 5 bases; bases with no gene match: 10. The chain's CDR3 is CASSPVGGQGDYGYTF. The CDR3 region has the DNA TGTGCCAGCAGTCCCGTGGGGGGACAGGGCGACTATGGCTACACCTTC.

This clone has just one count. J is TRBJ2-5 and V is TRBV29-1, with unresolved D. Germline assignment: CDR1 SQVTM and CDR2 ANQGSEA. Trimming removed 6 bases from V and 5 bases from J, with 25 bases in between. The CDR3 contains 16 residues. The CDR3 loop is CSVVPLSPVRRETQYF. CDR3 bases: TGCAGCGTCGTCCCTTTGAGCCCCGTAAGGCGGGAGACCCAGTACTTC.

This chain connects TRBV19 to TRBJ1-3; possible D gene TRBD1, 5 bases. This CDR3 has 13 residues. The V end lost 8 bases, the J end lost 0 bases, and 8 bases lay between the germline ends. Germline assignment: CDR1 LNHDA and CDR2 SQIVND (reference sequence). DNA for the CDR3: TGTGCCAGTTCAGGGAGCTCTGGAAACACCATATATTTT. This codes for CASSGSSGNTIYF. Combining the CDR3 with reference TRBV19 and TRBJ1-3 gives the whole variable domain DGGITQSPKYLFRKEGQNVTLSCEQNLNHDAMYWYRQDPGQGLRLIYYSQIVNDFQKGDIAEGYSVSREKKESFPLTVTSAQKNPTAFYLCASSGSSGNTIYFGEGSWLTVV.

The rearrangement joins TRBV5-1 to TRBJ2-7, with TRBD1 as a possible D gene (5 bases). Trimming took off 0 bases at V and 1 base at J, with 8 bases between the two ends. Germline CDR1 and CDR2: SGHRS and YFSETQ. The CDR3 is 14 residues long. CDR3 coding DNA: TGCGCCAGCAGCTTGGGCGACAGTTCCTACGAGCAGTACTTC. Its translation is CASSLGDSSYEQYF.

The chain carries TRBV7-9 and TRBJ1-1; D uncertain. V was clipped by 1 base and J by 11 bases, with 11 bases between them. This CDR3 is built from 12 residues. CDR1 and CDR2 from the germline V gene are SEHNR and FQNEAQ (reference sequence). The CDR3 DNA reads as TGTGCCAGCAGCTTAGAGGCAGGCCGGGCTTTCTTT. Translated, it gives CASSLEAGRAFF.

The chain uses TRBV5-1 and TRBJ2-2; 10 positions match TRBD1. The CDR3 spans 16 residues. V was clipped by 2 bases and J by 4 bases; unmatched bases: 5. Germline-derived CDR1 and CDR2 are SGHRS and YFSETQ. DNA of the CDR3: TGCGCCAGCAGCTTTACCGGGACAGGGGTCACCGGGGAGCTGTTTTTT. Translated: CASSFTGTGVTGELFF.

Worth noting for this clone: Different DNA sequences within this sample yield the same CDR3. The chain carries TRBV7-9 and TRBJ2-5; a possible D gene is TRBD1 (6 bases). The length of the CDR3 is 13 residues. From germline, CDR1 is SEHNR and CDR2 FQNEAQ (reference sequence). V shed 5 bases and J shed 4 bases, with 11 bases lying between them. The CDR3 here is CASSRGQGETQYF. The CDR3 region has the DNA TGTGCCAGCAGCCGGGGACAAGGAGAGACCCAGTACTTC.

This clone came up once. The chain has TRBV2 and TRBJ2-7, with D unclear. The V gene's germline CDR1 is SNHLY and CDR2 FYNNEI. Between the trimmed V and J ends, which lost 6 bases and 2 bases, there was a span of 11 bases. The CDR3 extends over 13 amino acids. The CDR3 DNA reads TGTGCCAGCAGAAGCGACGCTGCCTACGAGCAGTACTTC. Protein sequence: CASRSDAAYEQYF.

The V gene is TRBV6-1, the J gene TRBJ1-6; D remains ambiguous. The ends were cut back, 2 bases at V and 0 bases at J, with 17 bases in the middle. The V gene's germline CDR1 is MNHNS and CDR2 SASEGT. The CDR3 is 19 amino acids. CDR3 amino acids: CASSERDIVLSSYNSPLHF. The CDR3 DNA sequence: TGTGCCAGCAGTGAAAGGGATATCGTTCTTAGCTCCTATAATTCACCCCTCCACTTT.

This chain joins TRBV9 and TRBJ1-4; 9 bases fit TRBD1. Germline assignment: CDR1 SGDLS and CDR2 YYNGEE. V lost 1 base and J lost 7; bases outside the gene matches: 5. The CDR3 covers 15 residues. The CDR3 region is CASSVRGTGREKLFF. Written as DNA, the CDR3 is TGTGCCAGCAGCGTAAGAGGGACAGGGCGTGAAAAACTGTTTTTT.

In this sample, this clone turned up a few times. The chain combines TRBV9 with TRBJ2-1, with D maybe TRBD2 (6 bases). Germline CDR1 reads SGDLS; CDR2 reads YYNGEE. The CDR3 is made up of 18 amino acids. V was clipped by 0 bases and J by 0 bases, with 16 bases between them. Written as DNA, the CDR3 is TGTGCCAGCAGCGTAGGGGGTAGCGGATTATCCTCCTACAATGAGCAGTTCTTC. Translating gives CASSVGGSGLSSYNEQFF.

J is TRBJ2-5 and V is TRBV6-2 or TRBV6-3; D uncertain. The V gene lost 5 bases and the J gene lost 5 bases, with 9 bases spanning the gap. The CDR3 sequence is 12 residues long. Germline lookup yields CDR1 MNHEY and CDR2 SVGEGT. DNA for the CDR3: TGTGCCAGCAGTCCAGGTTTGGAGACCCAGTACTTC. Translating it yields CASSPGLETQYF.

This clone has a single count. CDR3 protein: CATSRDRGISYEQYF. The CDR3, as DNA: TGTGCCACCAGCAGAGATAGGGGAATCTCCTACGAGCAGTACTTC. V usage is TRBV15 and J usage is TRBJ2-7; TRBD1 might be the D (5 bases). The CDR3 loop spans 15 amino acids. The germline CDR1 and CDR2 sequences are LNHNV and YYDKDF (reference sequence). V was trimmed by 0 bases and J by 0 bases, leaving 9 bases between them.

The rearrangement links TRBV9 to TRBJ2-1; 9 positions agree with TRBD2. Trimming at V came to 0 bases and at J to 4 bases, leaving 8 bases not matched to a gene. The CDR3 consists of 17 residues. Germline lookup yields CDR1 SGDLS and CDR2 YYNGEE. The CDR3 coding sequence is TGTGCCAGCAGCGTAGTACCAGGTAGCGGGGGATACAATGAGCAGTTCTTC. Its protein product is CASSVVPGSGGYNEQFF.

The rearrangement links TRBV5-1 to TRBJ1-1; D is unclear. Trimming removed 1 base at V and 4 bases at J, with 8 bases between. CDR3 length: 13 amino acids. Germline-derived CDR1 and CDR2 are SGHRS and YFSETQ. Here the CDR3 DNA reads TGCGCCAGCAGCTTGTACGAGTCCACTGAAGCTTTCTTT. Translating gives CASSLYESTEAFF.

The chain is built from TRBV4-3 and TRBJ1-5; D is unresolved. The germline V gene encodes CDR1 LGHNA and CDR2 YSLEER. V gave up 4 bases and J gave up 5 bases, with 9 bases separating them. The CDR3 sequence is 13 residues long. CDR3 protein: CASSPGLYQPQHF. CDR3 DNA: TGCGCCAGCAGCCCGGGTCTCTATCAGCCCCAGCATTTT.

In DNA form, the CDR3 reads TGTGCCAGCAGTGCAATGACAGGGGTCCTGACTGAAGCTTTCTTT. Translated, it gives CASSAMTGVLTEAFF. J is TRBJ1-1 and V is TRBV2, with 8 bases aligning to TRBD1. Germline-derived CDR1 and CDR2 are SNHLY and FYNNEI. Trimming at V came to 4 bases and at J to 5 bases, leaving 9 bases not matched to a gene. This CDR3 has 15 residues.

This clone was counted only a few times. The gene calls are TRBV4-3 and TRBJ1-4, with 11 positions matching TRBD1. Looked up from germline, CDR1 is LGHNA and CDR2 is YSLEER. With V trimmed by 0 bases and J by 8 bases, 8 bases remained unmatched. The CDR3 contains 17 residues. The CDR3 reads CASSQDLPGTGGEKLFF. As DNA, the CDR3 is TGCGCCAGCAGCCAAGATCTCCCCGGGACAGGGGGAGAAAAACTGTTTTTT.

The rearrangement links TRBV5-1 to TRBJ2-1; perhaps TRBD2 as D (6 bases). Germline CDR1 and CDR2: SGHRS and YFSETQ. The ends were cut back, 4 bases at V and 3 bases at J, with 11 bases in the middle. The CDR3 consists of 14 residues. The CDR3 region is CASSPGARYNEQFF. CDR3 nucleotides: TGCGCCAGCAGCCCGGGAGCCCGCTACAATGAGCAGTTCTTC.

This chain joins TRBV7-9 and TRBJ1-2; 9 positions match TRBD1. V was pared by 4 bases and J by 8 bases, with 8 bases of the junction left unmatched. The CDR3 contains 14 residues. Per germline, CDR1 SEHNR and CDR2 FQNEAQ (reference sequence). The CDR3 protein is CASSSPRDRDGYTF. As DNA, the CDR3 is TGTGCCAGCAGCTCCCCCCGGGACAGGGACGGCTACACCTTC.